This T cell receptor beta chain was obtained from a study of blood T cell repertoires in COVID-19. The CDR3 runs 13 residues. CDR1 SQVTM and CDR2 ANQGSEA come from the germline V gene. The V and J ends lost 5 bases and 3 bases, in that order; junction bases with no gene match: 6. All enrollees were roughly 18 to 90 years old and from 20 to 30 US areas. Donors were grouped by their self-reported clinical history. The table came from immunoSEQ multiplex PCR; TCRdb's copy has only in-frame clones and leaves some out. Of 250,000 or so clones in the sample, 80% to 90% are singletons; the top ten hold approximately 3.5%.

The sequenced material came from PBMCs or T cells enriched from blood (not recorded which). The clonotype was recovered from a woman aged 30 to 39 who had been exposed to COVID-19. The genes are TRBV29-1 and TRBJ1-1; 7 bases match TRBD1. Here the CDR3 reads CSVLNRGDTEAFF. In DNA, the CDR3 is TGCAGCGTTCTAAACAGGGGAGACACTGAAGCTTTCTTT.